This T cell receptor beta chain emerged from a study of graft-versus-host responses after intestinal transplantation. Study as a whole: Among the recipients, all got anti-thymocyte globulin induction and then tacrolimus and steroids for approximately 3 years.

This clone has only a few counts. The researchers put some 200,000 CFSE-labeled responder cells into plates with some 200,000 irradiated, violet-dye-labeled stimulator cells. Proliferating responders of the CD3+CD4+ and CD3+CD8+ phenotypes with low CFSE were sorted after the reaction. Study-wide findings and caveats: Analysis identified GvH clones in recipient marrow, with some appearing first in ileum or blood. Early declines in HvG clones that occurred post-transplant were associated with peak circulating GvH clone levels.

TCRdb's copy holds only in-frame clones and misses some; the assay was immunoSEQ multiplex PCR. Of fewer than 15,000 clones in the sample, 30% to 35% were seen once. Trimming shortened V by 1 base and J by 1 base, and 13 bases separated the two germline ends. Germline values: CDR1 LNHNV, CDR2 YYDKDF (reference sequence). This CDR3 region has 16 residues. The sample was alloreactive CD8+ T cells from a mixed lymphocyte reaction culture, taken before intestinal transplant. Noted subset: CFSE-low proliferating T cells sorted from roughly six-day pre-transplant mixed lymphocyte reaction (GvH or HvG direction). The clonotype was recovered from a human patient who received an intestinal transplant. V usage is TRBV15 and J usage is TRBJ1-1; unclear D gene. This CDR3 is CATSRGPRVWNTEAFF. CDR3 bases: TGTGCCACCAGCAGAGGGCCCCGGGTATGGAACACTGAAGCTTTCTTT.